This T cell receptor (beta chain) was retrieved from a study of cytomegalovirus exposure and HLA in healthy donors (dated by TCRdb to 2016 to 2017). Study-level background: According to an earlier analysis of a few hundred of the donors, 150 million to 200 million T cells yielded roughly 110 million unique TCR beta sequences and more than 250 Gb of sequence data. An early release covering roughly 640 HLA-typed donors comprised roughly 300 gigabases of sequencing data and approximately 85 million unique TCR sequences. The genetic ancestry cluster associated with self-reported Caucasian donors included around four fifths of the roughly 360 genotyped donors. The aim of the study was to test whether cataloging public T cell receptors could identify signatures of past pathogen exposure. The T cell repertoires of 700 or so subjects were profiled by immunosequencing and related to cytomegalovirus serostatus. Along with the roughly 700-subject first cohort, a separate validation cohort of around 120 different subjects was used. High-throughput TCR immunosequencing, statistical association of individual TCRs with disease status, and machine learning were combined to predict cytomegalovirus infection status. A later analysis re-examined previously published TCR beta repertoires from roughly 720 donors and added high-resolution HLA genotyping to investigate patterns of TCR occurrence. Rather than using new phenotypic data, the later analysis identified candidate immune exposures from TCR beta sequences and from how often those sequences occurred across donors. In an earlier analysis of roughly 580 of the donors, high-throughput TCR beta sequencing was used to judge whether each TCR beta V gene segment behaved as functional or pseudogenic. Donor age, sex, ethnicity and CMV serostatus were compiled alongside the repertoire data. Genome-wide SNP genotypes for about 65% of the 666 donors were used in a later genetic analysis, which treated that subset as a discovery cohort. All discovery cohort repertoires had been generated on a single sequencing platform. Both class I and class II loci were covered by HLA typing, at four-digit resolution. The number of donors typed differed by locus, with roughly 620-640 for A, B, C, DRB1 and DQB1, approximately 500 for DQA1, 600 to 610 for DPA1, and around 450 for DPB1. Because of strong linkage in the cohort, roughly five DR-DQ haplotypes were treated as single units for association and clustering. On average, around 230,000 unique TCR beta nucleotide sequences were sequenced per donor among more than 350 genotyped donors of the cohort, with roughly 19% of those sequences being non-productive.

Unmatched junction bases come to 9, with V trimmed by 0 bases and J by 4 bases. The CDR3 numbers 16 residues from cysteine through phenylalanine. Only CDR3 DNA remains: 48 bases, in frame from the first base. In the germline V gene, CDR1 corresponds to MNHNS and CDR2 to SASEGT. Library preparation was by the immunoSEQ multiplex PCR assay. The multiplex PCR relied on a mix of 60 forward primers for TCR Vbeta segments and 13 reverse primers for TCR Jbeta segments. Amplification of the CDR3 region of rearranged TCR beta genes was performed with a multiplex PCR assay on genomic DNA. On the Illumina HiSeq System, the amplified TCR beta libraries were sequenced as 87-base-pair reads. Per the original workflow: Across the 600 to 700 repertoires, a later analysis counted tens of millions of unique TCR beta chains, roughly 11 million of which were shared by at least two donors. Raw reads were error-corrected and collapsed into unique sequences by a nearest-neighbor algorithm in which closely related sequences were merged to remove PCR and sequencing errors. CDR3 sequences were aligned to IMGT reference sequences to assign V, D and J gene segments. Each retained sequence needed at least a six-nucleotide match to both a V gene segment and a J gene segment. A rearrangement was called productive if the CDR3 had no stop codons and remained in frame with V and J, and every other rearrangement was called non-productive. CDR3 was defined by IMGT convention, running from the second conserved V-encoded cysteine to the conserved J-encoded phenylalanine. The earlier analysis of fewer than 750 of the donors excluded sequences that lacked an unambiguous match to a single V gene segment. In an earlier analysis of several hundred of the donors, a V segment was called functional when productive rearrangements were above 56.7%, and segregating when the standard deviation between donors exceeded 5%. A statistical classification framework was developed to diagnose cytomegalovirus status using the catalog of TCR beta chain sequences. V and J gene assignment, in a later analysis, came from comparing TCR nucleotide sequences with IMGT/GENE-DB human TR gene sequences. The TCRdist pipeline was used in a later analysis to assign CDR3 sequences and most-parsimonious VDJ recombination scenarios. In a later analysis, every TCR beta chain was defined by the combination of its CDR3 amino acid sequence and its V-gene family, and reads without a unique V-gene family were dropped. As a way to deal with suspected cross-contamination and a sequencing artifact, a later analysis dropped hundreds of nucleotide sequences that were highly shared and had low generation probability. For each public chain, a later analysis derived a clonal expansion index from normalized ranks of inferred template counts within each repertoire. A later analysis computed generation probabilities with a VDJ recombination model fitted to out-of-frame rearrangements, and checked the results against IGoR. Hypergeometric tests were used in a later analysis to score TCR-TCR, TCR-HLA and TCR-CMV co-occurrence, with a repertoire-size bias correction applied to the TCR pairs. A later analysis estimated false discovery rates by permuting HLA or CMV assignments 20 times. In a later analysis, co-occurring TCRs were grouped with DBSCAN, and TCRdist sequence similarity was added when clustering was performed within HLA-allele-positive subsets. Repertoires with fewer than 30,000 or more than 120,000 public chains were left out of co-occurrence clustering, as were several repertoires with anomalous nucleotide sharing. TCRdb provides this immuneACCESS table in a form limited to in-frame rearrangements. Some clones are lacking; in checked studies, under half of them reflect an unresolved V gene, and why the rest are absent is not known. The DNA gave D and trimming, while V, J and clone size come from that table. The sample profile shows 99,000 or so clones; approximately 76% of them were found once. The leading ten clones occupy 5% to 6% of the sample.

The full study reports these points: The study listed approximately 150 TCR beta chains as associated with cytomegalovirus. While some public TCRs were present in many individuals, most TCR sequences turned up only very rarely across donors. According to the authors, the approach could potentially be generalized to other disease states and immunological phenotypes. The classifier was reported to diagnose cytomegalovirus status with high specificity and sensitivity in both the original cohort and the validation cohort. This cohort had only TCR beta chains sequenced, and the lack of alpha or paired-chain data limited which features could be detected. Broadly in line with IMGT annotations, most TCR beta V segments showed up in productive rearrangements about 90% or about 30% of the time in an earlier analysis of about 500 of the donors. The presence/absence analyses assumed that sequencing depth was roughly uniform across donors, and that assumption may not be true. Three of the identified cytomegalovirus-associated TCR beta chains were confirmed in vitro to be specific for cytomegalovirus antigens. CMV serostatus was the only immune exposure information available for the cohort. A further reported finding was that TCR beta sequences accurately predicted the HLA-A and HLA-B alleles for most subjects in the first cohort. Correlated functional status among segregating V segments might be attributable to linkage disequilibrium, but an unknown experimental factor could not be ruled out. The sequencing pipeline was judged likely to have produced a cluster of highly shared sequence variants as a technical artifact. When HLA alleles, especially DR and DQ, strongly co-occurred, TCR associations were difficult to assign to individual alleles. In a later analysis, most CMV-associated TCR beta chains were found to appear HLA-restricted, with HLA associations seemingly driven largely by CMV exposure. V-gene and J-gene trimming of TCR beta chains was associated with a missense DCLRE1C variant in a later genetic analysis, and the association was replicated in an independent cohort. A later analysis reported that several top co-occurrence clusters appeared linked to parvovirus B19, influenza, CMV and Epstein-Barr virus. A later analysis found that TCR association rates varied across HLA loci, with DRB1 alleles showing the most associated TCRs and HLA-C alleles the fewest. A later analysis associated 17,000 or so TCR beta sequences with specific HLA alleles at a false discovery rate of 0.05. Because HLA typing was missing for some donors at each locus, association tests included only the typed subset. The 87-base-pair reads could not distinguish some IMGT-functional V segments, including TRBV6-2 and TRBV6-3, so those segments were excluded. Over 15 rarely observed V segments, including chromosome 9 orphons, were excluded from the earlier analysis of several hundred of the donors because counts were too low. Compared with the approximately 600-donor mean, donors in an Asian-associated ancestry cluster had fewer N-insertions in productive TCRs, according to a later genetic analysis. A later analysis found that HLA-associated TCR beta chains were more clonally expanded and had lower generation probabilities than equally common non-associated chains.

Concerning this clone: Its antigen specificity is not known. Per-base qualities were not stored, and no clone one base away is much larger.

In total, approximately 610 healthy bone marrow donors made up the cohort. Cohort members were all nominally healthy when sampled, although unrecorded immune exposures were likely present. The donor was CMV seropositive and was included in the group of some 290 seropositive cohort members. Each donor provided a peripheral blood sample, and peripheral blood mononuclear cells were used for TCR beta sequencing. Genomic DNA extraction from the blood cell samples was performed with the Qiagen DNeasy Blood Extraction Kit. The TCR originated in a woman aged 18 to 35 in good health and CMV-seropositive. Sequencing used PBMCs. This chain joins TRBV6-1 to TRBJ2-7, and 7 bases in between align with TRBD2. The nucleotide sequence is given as TGTGCCAGCAGTGAAGCGTTGTTAGCGGGTGCTTACGAGCAGTACTTC. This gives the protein CASSEALLAGAYEQYF.